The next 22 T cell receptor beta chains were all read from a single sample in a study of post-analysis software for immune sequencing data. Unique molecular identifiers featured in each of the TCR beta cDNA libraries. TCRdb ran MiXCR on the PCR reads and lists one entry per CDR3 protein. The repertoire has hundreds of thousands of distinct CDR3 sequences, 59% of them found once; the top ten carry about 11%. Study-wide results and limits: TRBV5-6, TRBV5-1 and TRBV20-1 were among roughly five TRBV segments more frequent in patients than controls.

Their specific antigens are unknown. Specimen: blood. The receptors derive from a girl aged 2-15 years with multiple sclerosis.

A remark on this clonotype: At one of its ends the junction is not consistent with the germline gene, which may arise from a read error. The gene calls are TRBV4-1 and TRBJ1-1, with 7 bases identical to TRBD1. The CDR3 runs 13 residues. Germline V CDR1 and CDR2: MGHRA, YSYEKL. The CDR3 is CASSQEGGREAFF. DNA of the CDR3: TGCGCCAGTAGCCAAGAAGGGGGCAGGGAAGCTTTCTTT.

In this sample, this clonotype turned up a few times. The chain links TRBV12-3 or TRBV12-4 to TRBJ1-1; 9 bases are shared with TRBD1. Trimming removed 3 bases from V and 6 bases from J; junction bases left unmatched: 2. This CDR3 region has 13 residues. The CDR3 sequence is CASSFRQGAEAFF. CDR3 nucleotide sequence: TGTGCCAGCAGTTTCAGACAGGGGGCTGAAGCTTTCTTT.

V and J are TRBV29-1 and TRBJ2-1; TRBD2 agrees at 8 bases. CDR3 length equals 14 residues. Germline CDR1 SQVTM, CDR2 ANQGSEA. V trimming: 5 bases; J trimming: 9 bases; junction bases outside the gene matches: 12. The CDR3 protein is CSVLYTTGGGEQFF. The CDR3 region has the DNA TGCAGCGTTTTGTATACGACCGGGGGGGGTGAGCAGTTCTTC.

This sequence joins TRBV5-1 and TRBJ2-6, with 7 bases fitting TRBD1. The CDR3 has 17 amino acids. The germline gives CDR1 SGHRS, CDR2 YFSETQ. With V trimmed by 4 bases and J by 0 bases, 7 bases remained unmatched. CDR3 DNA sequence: TGCGCCAGCAGCGGACAGGTGGGGCTCTCTGGGGCCAACGTCCTGACTTTC. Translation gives CASSGQVGLSGANVLTF. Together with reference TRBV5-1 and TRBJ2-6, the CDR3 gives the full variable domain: KAGVTQTPRYLIKTRGQQVTLSCSPISGHRSVSWYQQTPGQGLQFLFEYFSETQRNKGNFPGRFSGRQFSNSRSEMNVSTLELGDSALYLCASSGQVGLSGANVLTFGAGSRLTVL.

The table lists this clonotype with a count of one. The DNA for the CDR3 is TGTGCCAGCAGTACTCTCGCCGGCACTGAAGCTTTCTTT. It codes for CASSTLAGTEAFF. This chain uses TRBV6-2 or TRBV6-3 with TRBJ1-1; D is uncertain. Germline assignment: CDR1 MNHEY and CDR2 SVGEGT. The CDR3 spans 13 residues. With 5 bases removed from V and 4 bases from J, the gap between germline ends came to 11 bases.

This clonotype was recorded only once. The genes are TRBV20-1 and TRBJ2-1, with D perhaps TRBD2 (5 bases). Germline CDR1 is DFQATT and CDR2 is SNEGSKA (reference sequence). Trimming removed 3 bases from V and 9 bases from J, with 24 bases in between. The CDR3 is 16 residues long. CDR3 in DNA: TGCAGTGCTAGTTCTGGCCCTCGAGGACTTACGGGTGAGCAGTTCTTC. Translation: CSASSGPRGLTGEQFF.

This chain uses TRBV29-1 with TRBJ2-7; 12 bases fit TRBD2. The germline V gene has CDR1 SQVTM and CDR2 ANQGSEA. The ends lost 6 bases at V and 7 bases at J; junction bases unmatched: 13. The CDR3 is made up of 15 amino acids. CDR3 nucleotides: TGCAGCGTCGCACTAGCGGGGGGCTCCTACAATGAGCAGTACTTC. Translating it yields CSVALAGGSYNEQYF.

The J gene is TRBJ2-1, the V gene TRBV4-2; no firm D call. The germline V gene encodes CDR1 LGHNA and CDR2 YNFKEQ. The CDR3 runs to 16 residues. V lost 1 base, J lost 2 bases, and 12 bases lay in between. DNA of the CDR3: TGTGCCAGCAGCCAAGGTCCCGGGTTGCCCTACAATGAGCAGTTCTTC. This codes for CASSQGPGLPYNEQFF.

CDR3 residues: CAISSNAEYGYTF. Written as DNA, the CDR3 is TGTGCCATCAGTTCGAACGCGGAGTATGGCTACACCTTC. The chain is built from TRBV10-3 and TRBJ1-2; no clear D. The CDR3 totals 13 residues. Per the germline V gene, CDR1 is ENHRY and CDR2 is SYGVKD. The V end was cut by 5 bases, the J end by 5 bases, with 12 bases between.

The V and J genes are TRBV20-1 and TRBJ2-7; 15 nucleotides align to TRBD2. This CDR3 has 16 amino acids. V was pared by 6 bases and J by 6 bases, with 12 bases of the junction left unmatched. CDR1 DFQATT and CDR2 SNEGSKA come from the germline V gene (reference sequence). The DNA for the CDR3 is TGCAGTGCCCTTGGACTAGCGGGAGGGCCGAGTAGCGAGCAGTACTTC. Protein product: CSALGLAGGPSSEQYF.

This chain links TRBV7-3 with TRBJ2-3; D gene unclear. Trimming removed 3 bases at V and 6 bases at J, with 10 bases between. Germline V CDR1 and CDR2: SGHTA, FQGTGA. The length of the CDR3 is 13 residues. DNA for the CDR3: TGTGCCAGCAGCTTCCTAAGGCAGGATACGCAGTATTTT. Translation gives CASSFLRQDTQYF.

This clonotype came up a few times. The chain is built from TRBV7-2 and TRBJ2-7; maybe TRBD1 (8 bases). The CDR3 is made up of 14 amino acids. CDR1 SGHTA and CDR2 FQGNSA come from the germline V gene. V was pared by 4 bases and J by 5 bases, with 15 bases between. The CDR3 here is CASSSTGGVHEQYF. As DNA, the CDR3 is TGTGCCAGCAGCTCCACAGGGGGGGTCCACGAGCAGTACTTC.

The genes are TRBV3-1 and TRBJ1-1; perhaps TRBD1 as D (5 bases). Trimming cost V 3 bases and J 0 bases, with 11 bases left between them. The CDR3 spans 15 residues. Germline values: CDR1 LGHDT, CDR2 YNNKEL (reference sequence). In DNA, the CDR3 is TGTGCCAGCAGCCATTCGGGACGGCTGAACACTGAAGCTTTCTTT. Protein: CASSHSGRLNTEAFF. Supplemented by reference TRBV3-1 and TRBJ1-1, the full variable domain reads DTAVSQTPKYLVTQMGNDKSIKCEQNLGHDTMYWYKQDSKKFLKIMFSYNNKELIINETVPNRFSPKSPDKAHLNLHINSLELGDSAVYFCASSHSGRLNTEAFFGQGTRLTVV.

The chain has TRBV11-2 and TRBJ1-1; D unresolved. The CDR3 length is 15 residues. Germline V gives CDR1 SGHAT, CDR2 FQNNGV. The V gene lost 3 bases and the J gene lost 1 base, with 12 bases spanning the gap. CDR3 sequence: CASSFSRTGNTEAFF. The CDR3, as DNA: TGTGCCAGCAGCTTCTCAAGGACGGGGAACACTGAAGCTTTCTTT.

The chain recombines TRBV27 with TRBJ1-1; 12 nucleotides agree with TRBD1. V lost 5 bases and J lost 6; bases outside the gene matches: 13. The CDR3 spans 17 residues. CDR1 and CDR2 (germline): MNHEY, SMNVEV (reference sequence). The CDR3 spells CASSRAGTGGSSAEAFF. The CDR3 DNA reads TGTGCCAGCAGTCGTGCCGGGACAGGGGGCTCCTCAGCTGAAGCTTTCTTT.

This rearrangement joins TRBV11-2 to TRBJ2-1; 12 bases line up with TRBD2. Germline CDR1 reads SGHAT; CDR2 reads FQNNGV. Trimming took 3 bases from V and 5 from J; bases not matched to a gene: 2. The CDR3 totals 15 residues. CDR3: CASSLTSGGDNEQFF. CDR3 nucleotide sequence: TGTGCCAGCAGCTTGACTAGCGGGGGAGACAATGAGCAGTTCTTC.

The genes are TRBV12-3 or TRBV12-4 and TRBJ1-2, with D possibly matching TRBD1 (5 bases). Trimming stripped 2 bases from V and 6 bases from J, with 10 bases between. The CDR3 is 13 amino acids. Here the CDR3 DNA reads TGTGCCAGCAGTTTAATGCAGGGTGATGGCTACACCTTC. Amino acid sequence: CASSLMQGDGYTF.

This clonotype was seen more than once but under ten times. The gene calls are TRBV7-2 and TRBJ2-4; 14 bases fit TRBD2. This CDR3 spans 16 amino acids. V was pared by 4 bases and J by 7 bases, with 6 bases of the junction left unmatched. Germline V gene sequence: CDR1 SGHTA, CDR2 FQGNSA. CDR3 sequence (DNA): TGTGCCAGCAGCTCGACTAGCGGGGGGGCAGCGAACATTCAGTACTTC. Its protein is CASSSTSGGAANIQYF.

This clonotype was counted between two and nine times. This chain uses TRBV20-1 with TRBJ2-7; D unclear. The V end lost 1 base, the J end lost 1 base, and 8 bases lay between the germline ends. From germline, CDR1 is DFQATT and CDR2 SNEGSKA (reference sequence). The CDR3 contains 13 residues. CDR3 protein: CSARGHASYEQYF. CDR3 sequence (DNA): TGCAGTGCTAGAGGACATGCGTCCTACGAGCAGTACTTC.

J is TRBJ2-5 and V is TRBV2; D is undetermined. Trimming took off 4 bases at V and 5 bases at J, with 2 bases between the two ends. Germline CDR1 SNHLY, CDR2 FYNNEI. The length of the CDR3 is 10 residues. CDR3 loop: CASSVETQYF. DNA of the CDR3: TGTGCCAGCAGTGTTGAGACCCAGTACTTC. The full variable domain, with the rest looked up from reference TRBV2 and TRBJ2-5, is EPEVTQTPSHQVTQMGQEVILRCVPISNHLYFYWYRQILGQKVEFLVSFYNNEISEKSEIFDDQFSVERPDGSNFTLKIRSTKLEDSAMYFCASSVETQYFGPGTRLLVL.

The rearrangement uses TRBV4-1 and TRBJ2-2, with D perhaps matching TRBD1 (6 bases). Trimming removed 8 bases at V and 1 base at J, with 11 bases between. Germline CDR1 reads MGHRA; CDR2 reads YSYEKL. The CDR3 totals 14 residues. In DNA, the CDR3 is TGCGCCAGCGGTTGGACAGAGAACACCGGGGAGCTGTTTTTT. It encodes CASGWTENTGELFF.

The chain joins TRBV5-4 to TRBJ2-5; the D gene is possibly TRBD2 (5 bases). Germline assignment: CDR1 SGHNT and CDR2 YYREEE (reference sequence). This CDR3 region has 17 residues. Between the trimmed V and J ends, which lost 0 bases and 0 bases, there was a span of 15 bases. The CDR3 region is CASSLVVTGSYQETQYF. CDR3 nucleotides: TGTGCCAGCAGCTTGGTTGTGACGGGGTCTTACCAAGAGACCCAGTACTTC.